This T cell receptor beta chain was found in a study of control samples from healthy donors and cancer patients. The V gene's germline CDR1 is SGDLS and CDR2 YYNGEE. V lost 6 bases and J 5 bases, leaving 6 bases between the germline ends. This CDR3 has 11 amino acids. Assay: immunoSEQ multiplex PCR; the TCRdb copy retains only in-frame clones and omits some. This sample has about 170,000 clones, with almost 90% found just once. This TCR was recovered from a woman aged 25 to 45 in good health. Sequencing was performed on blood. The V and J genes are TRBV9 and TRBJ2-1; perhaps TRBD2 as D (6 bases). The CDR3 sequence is CASKRDNEQFF. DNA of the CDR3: TGTGCCAGCAAGCGGGACAATGAGCAGTTCTTC.